The 9 T cell receptor beta chains listed next were all sequenced from one sample in a study of blood T cells in healthy people across ages. Together with a sample-barcoded 5' primer, a J-beta primer mix was included in a second PCR lasting roughly 6 to 12 cycles. TCRdb re-called the 5' RACE reads through MiXCR, storing one row per CDR3 protein. Here the sample spans some 930,000 distinct CDR3 sequences, almost 30% being singletons. In addition, the sample was reused for a study of T cells of mothers and their children.

The sample consisted of blood. These TCRs come from a woman in her 40s in good health.

This sequence joins TRBV6-1 and TRBJ2-7; perhaps TRBD1 as D (5 bases). Germline V lookup: CDR1 MNHNS, CDR2 SASEGT. This CDR3 region has 15 residues. V was trimmed by 1 base and J by 2 bases, leaving 12 bases between them. The CDR3 loop reads CASSEGTHFPYEQYF. In nucleotides, the CDR3 is TGTGCCAGCAGTGAAGGGACACATTTTCCCTACGAGCAGTACTTC.

The rearrangement joins TRBV6-1 to TRBJ1-2, with TRBD1 matching over 7 bases. Germline trimming cut 10 bases from V and 0 bases from J; bases unmatched to any gene: 14. CDR1 and CDR2 from the germline V gene are MNHNS and SASEGT. This CDR3 has 16 residues. CDR3 residues: CANSGTAGPTNYGYTF. The CDR3 DNA is TGTGCCAACTCCGGGACAGCGGGACCAACTAACTATGGCTACACCTTC.

V and J are TRBV3-1 and TRBJ1-2, with D uncertain. Germline CDR1 LGHDT, CDR2 YNNKEL (reference sequence). This CDR3 has 12 residues. The ends were cut back, 5 bases at V and 6 bases at J, with 10 bases in the middle. CDR3 in DNA: TGTGCCAGCAGCTACACCGAACATGGCTACACCTTC. It specifies CASSYTEHGYTF.

J is TRBJ2-5 and V is TRBV28; 7 bases fit TRBD1. The germline CDR1 and CDR2 sequences are MDHEN and SYDVKM. After removal of 7 bases from V and 4 bases from J, the junction contained 6 bases not matched to a gene. This CDR3 region has 13 residues. DNA for the CDR3: TGTGCCAGCAAAGTACAGGGGACAGAGACCCAGTACTTC. It is translated as CASKVQGTETQYF.

V is TRBV6-5 and J is TRBJ1-5; 8 bases line up with TRBD1. CDR3 length: 16 amino acids. Germline trimming cut 5 bases from V and 2 bases from J; bases unmatched to any gene: 8. Per the germline V gene, CDR1 is MNHEY and CDR2 is SVGAGI. CDR3: CASSTNGQGRNQPQHF. Here the CDR3 DNA reads TGTGCCAGCAGTACCAACGGACAGGGACGCAATCAGCCCCAGCATTTT.

V usage is TRBV7-2 and J usage is TRBJ1-2; no reliable D call. CDR3 length: 15 amino acids. In germline, CDR1 is SGHTA, CDR2 FQGNSA. Trimming took off 1 base at V and 1 base at J, with 10 bases between the two ends. CDR3 coding DNA: TGTGCCAGCAGCTTAGGTGAAGGGTTTAACTATGGCTACACCTTC. Its protein is CASSLGEGFNYGYTF.

This clonotype showed up just a few times. The V and J genes are TRBV12-3 or TRBV12-4 and TRBJ1-2; D possibly corresponds to TRBD1 (5 bases). Trimming took 6 bases from V and 6 from J, leaving 11 bases between them. The CDR3 totals 12 residues. CDR3 sequence reads: CASRWGYDGYTF. The CDR3 nucleotides are TGTGCCAGCAGGTGGGGGTACGATGGCTACACCTTC.

To note about this clonotype: A much larger clone lies one base from this, so it may be a read error. The J gene is TRBJ2-4, the V gene TRBV5-6; 7 bases map to TRBD1. From germline, CDR1 is SGHDT and CDR2 YYEEEE. The CDR3 is 14 amino acids. V shed 1 base, J shed 9 bases, and the junction held 7 bases outside the gene matches. CDR3 region: CASSLFTGVGIQYF. The CDR3 DNA reads as TGTGCCAGCAGCTTGTTTACAGGGGTGGGCATTCAGTACTTC.

This clonotype came up a few times. This may be a read error, as it is one base from a much larger clone. The rearrangement links TRBV28 to TRBJ2-7; weak D call: TRBD2 (6 bases). Germline CDR1 and CDR2: MDHEN and SYDVKM. The CDR3 covers 14 residues. CDR3 in amino acids: CAGSLTGGVYEQYF. The CDR3 DNA follows: TGTGCCGGCAGTTTAACCGGGGGAGTCTACGAGCAGTACTTC.